This TCR beta chain was found in a study of OX40 agonist ivuxolimab in advanced cancers. Clones were read by immunoSEQ multiplex PCR, and TCRdb kept only the in-frame ones, dropping some. In the table there are 50,000 to 55,000 clones, approximately 80% of which are singletons. The trim removed 8 bases at V and 4 bases at J, leaving 9 bases unmatched. The CDR3 runs to 15 residues. Germline V gene sequence: CDR1 MNHNS, CDR2 SASEGT. The sample consisted of CD4+ or CD8+ T cells sorted from blood, taken in a trial of the OX40 agonist ivuxolimab. The TCR was taken from an adult with an advanced solid tumor such as melanoma, head and neck, liver or kidney cancer. The chain has TRBV6-1 and TRBJ2-2; 8 nucleotides align to TRBD1. In DNA form, the CDR3 reads TGTGCCAGCGGCAGGGGGCTTGGAATCACCGGGGAGCTGTTTTTT. Protein: CASGRGLGITGELFF.